This T cell receptor (beta chain) was found in a study of shared clonotypes between healthy human individuals. From germline, CDR1 is SEHNR and CDR2 FQNEAQ (reference sequence). This CDR3 has 13 amino acids. Trimming stripped 5 bases from V and 4 bases from J, with 11 bases between. Broader study findings: Represented genetic and exposure-history diversity was restricted by having few donors. The sharing of 5% to 6.5% of naive CD4 clonotypes was seen across several donors.

Profiled with immunoSEQ multiplex PCR; TCRdb holds only in-frame clones, not every one. Among 850,000 to 1,100,000 clones listed, 70% to 85% were seen once. This clone was observed a handful of times. The antigen is undetermined. The specimen was memory CD4+ T cells from PBMCs. Subset defined: CD45RA-negative fraction. The source of this sequence is a man between 18 and 29 years old in good health. Some clones in this sample may be carry-over from other donors' samples. This chain connects TRBV7-9 to TRBJ1-2; D possibly corresponds to TRBD1 (6 bases). The CDR3 loop is CASSGEGGYGYTF. The CDR3 DNA follows: TGTGCCAGCAGCGGCGAAGGGGGCTATGGCTACACCTTC.